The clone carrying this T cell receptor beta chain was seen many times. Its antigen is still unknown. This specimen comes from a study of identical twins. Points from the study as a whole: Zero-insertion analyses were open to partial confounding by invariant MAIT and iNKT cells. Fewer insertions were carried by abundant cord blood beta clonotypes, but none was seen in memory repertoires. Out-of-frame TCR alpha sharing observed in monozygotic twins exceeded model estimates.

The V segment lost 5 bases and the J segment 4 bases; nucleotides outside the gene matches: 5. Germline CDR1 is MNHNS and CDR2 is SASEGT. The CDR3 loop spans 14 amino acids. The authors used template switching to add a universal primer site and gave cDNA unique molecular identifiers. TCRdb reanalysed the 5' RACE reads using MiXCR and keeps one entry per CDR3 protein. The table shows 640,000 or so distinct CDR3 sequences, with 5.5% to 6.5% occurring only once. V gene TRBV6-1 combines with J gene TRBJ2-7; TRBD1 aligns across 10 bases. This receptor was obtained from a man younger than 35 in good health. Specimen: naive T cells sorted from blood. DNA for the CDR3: TGTGCCAGCAGTCGGGGACAGGGGTGGTACGAGCAGTACGTC. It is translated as CASSRGQGWYEQYV.